The next 28 T cell receptor beta chains were all read from a single sample in a study of cytomegalovirus exposure and HLA in healthy donors. The PCR contained 60 Vbeta and 13 Jbeta primers. This table comes from immunoSEQ multiplex PCR, and its TCRdb copy is limited to in-frame clones, with some not included. The repertoire consists of about 150,000 clones, with 76% occurring once and the leading ten covering about 3.1%. Sequenced material: PBMCs. The receptors were gathered from a man aged 40-49 years in good health and CMV-seronegative.

The chain carries TRBV15 and TRBJ1-5, with TRBD1 as a possible D gene (6 bases). From germline, CDR1 is LNHNV and CDR2 YYDKDF (reference sequence). CDR3 length: 15 amino acids. Trimming removed 5 bases from V and 5 bases from J, with 16 bases in between. CDR3 sequence: CATSLMTGVYQPQHF. In nucleotides, the CDR3 is TGTGCCACCAGCCTTATGACAGGCGTCTATCAGCCCCAGCATTTT.

The chain employs TRBV6-5 and TRBJ1-2; D remains ambiguous. Germline CDR1 and CDR2: MNHEY and SVGAGI. The CDR3 runs 16 residues. The V end was cut by 0 bases, the J end by 5 bases, with 16 bases between. CDR3 DNA sequence: TGTGCCAGCAGTTACTCGAGTCTAGAGAGTGGGTATGGCTACACCTTC. It is translated as CASSYSSLESGYGYTF.

The chain uses TRBV7-8 and TRBJ2-4; 7 nucleotides agree with TRBD2. This CDR3 is 16 amino acids long. V lost 4 bases, J lost 1 base, and 7 bases stayed unmatched. The germline V gene encodes CDR1 SGHVS and CDR2 FQNEAQ. The CDR3 reads CASSSSSGAAKNIQYF. The CDR3 DNA reads as TGTGCCAGCAGCTCGTCTAGCGGAGCCGCCAAAAACATTCAGTACTTC.

The V and J genes are TRBV5-6 and TRBJ1-6; D ambiguous. With 2 bases removed from V and 15 bases from J, the gap between germline ends came to 12 bases. The CDR3 is 12 amino acids. In germline, CDR1 is SGHDT, CDR2 YYEEEE. This chain's CDR3 is CASSFAGLYLHF. In DNA, the CDR3 is TGTGCCAGCAGCTTTGCCGGACTCTACCTCCACTTT.

This clone was observed a few times. The V gene is TRBV10-3, the J gene TRBJ2-2; 7 bases map to TRBD1. The length of the CDR3 is 15 residues. V lost 3 bases, J lost 4 bases, and 5 bases stayed unmatched. The germline V gene has CDR1 ENHRY and CDR2 SYGVKD. CDR3 amino acids: CAISEGTAPTGELFF. Here the CDR3 DNA reads TGTGCCATCAGTGAAGGGACAGCCCCCACCGGGGAGCTGTTTTTT.

The genes are TRBV11-1 and TRBJ2-7; TRBD2 is a possible D gene (7 bases). Trimming shortened V by 8 bases and J by 2 bases, and 16 bases separated the two germline ends. CDR1 and CDR2 (germline): SGHAT, FQDESV (reference sequence). This CDR3 spans 14 amino acids. The CDR3 is CASAGEAGAYEQYF. CDR3 nucleotides: TGTGCCAGCGCGGGGGAGGCAGGGGCCTACGAGCAGTACTTC. The full variable domain, with the rest looked up from reference TRBV11-1 and TRBJ2-7, is EAEVAQSPRYKITEKSQAVAFWCDPISGHATLYWYRQILGQGPELLVQFQDESVVDDSQLPKDRFSAERLKGVDSTLKIQPAELGDSAMYLCASAGEAGAYEQYFGPGTRLTVT.

This chain connects TRBV28 to TRBJ2-1, with 8 bases fitting TRBD1. V trimming: 2 bases; J trimming: 3 bases; junction bases outside the gene matches: 3. This CDR3 contains 15 residues. Germline V gene data show CDR1 as MDHEN and CDR2 as SYDVKM. The CDR3 region is CASSLTGTGYNEQFF. The DNA of the CDR3 is TGTGCCAGCAGTTTAACCGGGACAGGCTACAATGAGCAGTTCTTC.

The chain combines TRBV27 with TRBJ2-6; a possible D gene is TRBD1 (5 bases). Germline V gene sequence: CDR1 MNHEY, CDR2 SMNVEV (reference sequence). Deletions cut 3 bases from V and 0 bases from J, with 12 bases between. There are 17 residues in the CDR3. CDR3 in amino acids: CASSLAGPPSGANVLTF. The CDR3 DNA reads as TGTGCCAGCAGTTTGGCAGGGCCCCCCTCTGGGGCCAACGTCCTGACTTTC.

CDR3 in amino acids: CASSPRTGYTGELFF. In DNA form, the CDR3 reads TGTGCCAGCAGCCCACGGACAGGGTACACCGGGGAGCTGTTTTTT. V and J are TRBV7-7 and TRBJ2-2, with 8 bases fitting TRBD1. Per the germline V gene, CDR1 is SSHAT and CDR2 is FNYEAQ (reference sequence). This CDR3 has 15 residues. V shed 5 bases, J shed 3 bases, and the junction held 5 bases outside the gene matches. Drawing the rest from reference TRBV7-7 and TRBJ2-2, the complete variable domain is GAGVSQSPRYKVTKRGQDVTLRCDPISSHATLYWYQQALGQGPEFLTYFNYEAQPDKSGLPSDRFSAERPEGSISTLTIQRTEQRDSAMYRCASSPRTGYTGELFFGEGSRLTVL.

The chain uses TRBV6-1 and TRBJ2-7, with TRBD1 matching 7 bases. The germline CDR1 and CDR2 sequences are MNHNS and SASEGT. V trimming: 1 base; J trimming: 0 bases; junction bases outside the gene matches: 12. The CDR3 sequence is 18 residues long. The CDR3 nucleotides read TGTGCCAGCAGTGAAGTAAGCATGCTGGGACAGTACTCCTACGAGCAGTACTTC. It translates to CASSEVSMLGQYSYEQYF.

CDR3 in amino acids: CASSEWLAGDTDTQYF. CDR3 nucleotide sequence: TGTGCCAGCAGTGAATGGTTGGCGGGAGACACAGATACGCAGTATTTT. The chain uses TRBV25-1 and TRBJ2-3, with TRBD2 matching 7 bases. The J segment lost 2 bases and the V segment lost 1 base, leaving 6 bases of the junction unmatched. Germline CDR1 and CDR2: MGHDK and SYGVNS. The CDR3 covers 16 residues. The variable domain in full, completed from reference TRBV25-1 and TRBJ2-3, reads EADIYQTPRYLVIGTGKKITLECSQTMGHDKMYWYQQDPGMELHLIHYSYGVNSTEKGDLSSESTVSRIRTEHFPLTLESARPSHTSQYLCASSEWLAGDTDTQYFGPGTRLTVL.

V is TRBV5-1 and J is TRBJ1-1; D gene unclear. Trimming took 5 bases from V and 5 from J, leaving 19 bases between them. Germline CDR1 is SGHRS and CDR2 is YFSETQ. CDR3 length: 15 residues. In DNA, the CDR3 is TGCGCCAGCAGTCAACGACCGGAGCCCTATACTGAAGCTTTCTTT. Translated: CASSQRPEPYTEAFF.

The rearrangement joins TRBV6-4 to TRBJ1-1; D is undetermined. V was cut by 5 bases and J by 1 base, with 8 bases left in between. The CDR3 has 13 residues. Per the germline V gene, CDR1 is MRHNA and CDR2 is SNTAGT. CDR3 protein: CASSRLANTEAFF. The DNA of the CDR3 is TGTGCCAGCAGTCGACTGGCGAACACTGAAGCTTTCTTT.

The chain combines TRBV25-1 with TRBJ1-2; D perhaps matches TRBD1 (6 bases). V was shortened by 3 bases and J by 8 bases, with 16 bases between the two germline ends. CDR1 is MGHDK, CDR2 SYGVNS, per germline. The CDR3 is 14 residues long. The CDR3 here is CASSDANLRGGYTF. The CDR3, as DNA: TGTGCCAGCAGTGACGCTAACCTGAGGGGGGGCTACACCTTC.

V usage is TRBV7-2 and J usage is TRBJ1-1, with D possibly matching TRBD1 (5 bases). Deletions cut 1 base from V and 4 bases from J, with 19 bases between. The CDR3 is made up of 17 amino acids. Germline CDR1 SGHTA, CDR2 FQGNSA. Here the CDR3 reads CASSLVSGGEGSTEAFF. The DNA for the CDR3 is TGTGCCAGCAGCTTAGTGTCAGGAGGGGAGGGTTCCACTGAAGCTTTCTTT.

V usage is TRBV6-5 and J usage is TRBJ1-2; 9 bases match TRBD1. Germline loops: CDR1 MNHEY, CDR2 SVGAGI. The CDR3 is 14 amino acids. Trimming took 0 bases from V and 8 from J; bases not matched to a gene: 4. As DNA, the CDR3 is TGTGCCAGCAGTTACTCGGACAGGGGTAACGGCTACACCTTC. Translating it yields CASSYSDRGNGYTF.

This clone appeared a single time. The rearrangement joins TRBV9 to TRBJ1-6; D possibly corresponds to TRBD1 (5 bases). This CDR3 is built from 16 residues. Deletions cut 4 bases from V and 5 bases from J, with 16 bases between. In germline, CDR1 is SGDLS, CDR2 YYNGEE. This CDR3 is CASSRDSRGNNSPLHF. In DNA, the CDR3 is TGTGCCAGCAGCAGGGACTCTCGAGGGAATAATTCACCCCTCCACTTT.

V usage is TRBV27 and J usage is TRBJ2-7; TRBD1 aligns across 11 bases. Trimming took 3 bases from V and 3 from J; bases not matched to a gene: 4. Germline CDR1 MNHEY, CDR2 SMNVEV (reference sequence). The CDR3 consists of 15 residues. CDR3 loop: CASSFHGTGGYEQYF. The CDR3 nucleotides read TGTGCCAGCAGTTTCCACGGGACAGGGGGCTACGAGCAGTACTTC.

The rearrangement links TRBV6-5 to TRBJ1-4, with TRBD1 identical over 8 bases. With V trimmed by 6 bases and J by 0 bases, 3 bases remained unmatched. Germline lookup yields CDR1 MNHEY and CDR2 SVGAGI. This CDR3 is 15 amino acids long. In DNA, the CDR3 is TGTGCCAGCAGCGAGGGACAGGCAACTAATGAAAAACTGTTTTTT. It translates to CASSEGQATNEKLFF.

V gene TRBV19 combines with J gene TRBJ2-5; D possibly corresponds to TRBD1 (6 bases). This CDR3 has 18 amino acids. Trimming stripped 4 bases from V and 5 bases from J, with 26 bases between. Germline CDR1 is LNHDA and CDR2 is SQIVND (reference sequence). As DNA, the CDR3 is TGTGCCAGTAGTAGCTCCGGACAGTCCTATGTGGGACGGGAGACCCAGTACTTC. Protein sequence: CASSSSGQSYVGRETQYF.

This sequence joins TRBV19 and TRBJ2-7; 9 positions agree with TRBD1. This CDR3 has 14 amino acids. With 6 bases clipped from V and 7 bases from J, the junction kept 10 bases outside the gene matches. The germline V gene encodes CDR1 LNHDA and CDR2 SQIVND (reference sequence). The CDR3 region has the DNA TGTGCCAGTAGCACGGACCGGGACAGGGTTGAGCAGTACTTC. It is translated as CASSTDRDRVEQYF.

This chain connects TRBV27 to TRBJ2-5; 15 bases are shared with TRBD2. The CDR3 has 17 residues. Germline values: CDR1 MNHEY, CDR2 SMNVEV (reference sequence). V lost 5 bases to trimming and J lost 5 bases; unmatched junction nucleotides: 9. CDR3 nucleotide sequence: TGTGCCAGCAGTAAAAGGACTAGCGGGAGGGCCGAGGAGACCCAGTACTTC. This codes for CASSKRTSGRAEETQYF.

This clone was detected once. This chain joins TRBV25-1 and TRBJ2-1, with D possibly being TRBD2 (7 bases). Looked up from germline, CDR1 is MGHDK and CDR2 is SYGVNS. The CDR3 runs 16 residues. V gave up 5 bases and J gave up 7 bases, with 21 bases separating them. CDR3 DNA: TGTGCCAGCAGTTTATTCGGGGGGCAAGGATCGAATGAGCAGTTCTTC. Translation: CASSLFGGQGSNEQFF.

The V and J genes are TRBV14 and TRBJ2-3; D is undetermined. Per germline, CDR1 SGHDN and CDR2 FVKESK. Trimming cost V 0 bases and J 4 bases, with 20 bases left between them. The CDR3 runs to 18 residues. CDR3 sequence reads: CASSQDFAVRVLADTQYF. The CDR3 DNA reads as TGTGCCAGCAGCCAAGATTTCGCTGTAAGAGTCTTAGCAGATACGCAGTATTTT.

The chain uses TRBV19 and TRBJ2-7; D is possibly TRBD2 (5 bases). The germline V and J ends were trimmed by 4 bases and 7 bases, with 17 bases remaining between them. Germline V gene data show CDR1 as LNHDA and CDR2 as SQIVND (reference sequence). This CDR3 is 14 amino acids long. The CDR3 spells CASSTDFPRGEQYF. As DNA, the CDR3 is TGTGCCAGTAGTACGGACTTCCCCCGAGGGGAGCAGTACTTC.

The rearrangement links TRBV7-9 to TRBJ2-7; 7 bases line up with TRBD2. The CDR3 length is 16 residues. The J segment lost 5 bases and the V segment lost 3 bases, leaving 13 bases of the junction unmatched. Germline CDR1 and CDR2: SEHNR and FQNEAQ (reference sequence). CDR3 amino acids: CASSFLGGGRGDEQYF. CDR3 DNA sequence: TGTGCCAGCAGCTTCCTTGGGGGGGGTAGAGGAGACGAGCAGTACTTC.

This sequence joins TRBV29-1 and TRBJ2-3; D not certain. The CDR3 runs 14 residues. The V end lost 4 bases, the J end lost 1 base, and 12 bases lay between the germline ends. Germline assignment: CDR1 SQVTM and CDR2 ANQGSEA. Written as DNA, the CDR3 is TGCAGCGTTGGTCTAGTGGCGGGCACAGATACGCAGTATTTT. Protein sequence: CSVGLVAGTDTQYF.

The gene calls are TRBV2 and TRBJ2-7, with D perhaps matching TRBD1 (5 bases). CDR1 is SNHLY, CDR2 FYNNEI, per germline. This CDR3 is 13 amino acids long. The ends were cut back, 6 bases at V and 8 bases at J, with 17 bases in the middle. The CDR3 sequence is CASSPDNLGQQYF. The CDR3 coding sequence is TGTGCCAGCAGCCCGGACAATCTCGGCCAGCAGTACTTC.